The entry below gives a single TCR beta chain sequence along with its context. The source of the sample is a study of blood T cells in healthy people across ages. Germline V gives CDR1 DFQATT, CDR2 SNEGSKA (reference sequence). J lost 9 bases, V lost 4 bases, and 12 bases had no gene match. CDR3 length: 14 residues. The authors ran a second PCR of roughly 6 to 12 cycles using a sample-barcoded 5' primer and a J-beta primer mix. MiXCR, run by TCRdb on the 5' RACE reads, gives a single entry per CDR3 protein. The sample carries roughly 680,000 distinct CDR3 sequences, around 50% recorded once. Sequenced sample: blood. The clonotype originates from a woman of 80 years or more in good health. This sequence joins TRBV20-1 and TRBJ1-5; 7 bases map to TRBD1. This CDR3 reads CSAKDRRGVGPQHF. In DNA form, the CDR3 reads TGCAGTGCTAAGGACAGGAGGGGGGTGGGGCCCCAGCATTTT.